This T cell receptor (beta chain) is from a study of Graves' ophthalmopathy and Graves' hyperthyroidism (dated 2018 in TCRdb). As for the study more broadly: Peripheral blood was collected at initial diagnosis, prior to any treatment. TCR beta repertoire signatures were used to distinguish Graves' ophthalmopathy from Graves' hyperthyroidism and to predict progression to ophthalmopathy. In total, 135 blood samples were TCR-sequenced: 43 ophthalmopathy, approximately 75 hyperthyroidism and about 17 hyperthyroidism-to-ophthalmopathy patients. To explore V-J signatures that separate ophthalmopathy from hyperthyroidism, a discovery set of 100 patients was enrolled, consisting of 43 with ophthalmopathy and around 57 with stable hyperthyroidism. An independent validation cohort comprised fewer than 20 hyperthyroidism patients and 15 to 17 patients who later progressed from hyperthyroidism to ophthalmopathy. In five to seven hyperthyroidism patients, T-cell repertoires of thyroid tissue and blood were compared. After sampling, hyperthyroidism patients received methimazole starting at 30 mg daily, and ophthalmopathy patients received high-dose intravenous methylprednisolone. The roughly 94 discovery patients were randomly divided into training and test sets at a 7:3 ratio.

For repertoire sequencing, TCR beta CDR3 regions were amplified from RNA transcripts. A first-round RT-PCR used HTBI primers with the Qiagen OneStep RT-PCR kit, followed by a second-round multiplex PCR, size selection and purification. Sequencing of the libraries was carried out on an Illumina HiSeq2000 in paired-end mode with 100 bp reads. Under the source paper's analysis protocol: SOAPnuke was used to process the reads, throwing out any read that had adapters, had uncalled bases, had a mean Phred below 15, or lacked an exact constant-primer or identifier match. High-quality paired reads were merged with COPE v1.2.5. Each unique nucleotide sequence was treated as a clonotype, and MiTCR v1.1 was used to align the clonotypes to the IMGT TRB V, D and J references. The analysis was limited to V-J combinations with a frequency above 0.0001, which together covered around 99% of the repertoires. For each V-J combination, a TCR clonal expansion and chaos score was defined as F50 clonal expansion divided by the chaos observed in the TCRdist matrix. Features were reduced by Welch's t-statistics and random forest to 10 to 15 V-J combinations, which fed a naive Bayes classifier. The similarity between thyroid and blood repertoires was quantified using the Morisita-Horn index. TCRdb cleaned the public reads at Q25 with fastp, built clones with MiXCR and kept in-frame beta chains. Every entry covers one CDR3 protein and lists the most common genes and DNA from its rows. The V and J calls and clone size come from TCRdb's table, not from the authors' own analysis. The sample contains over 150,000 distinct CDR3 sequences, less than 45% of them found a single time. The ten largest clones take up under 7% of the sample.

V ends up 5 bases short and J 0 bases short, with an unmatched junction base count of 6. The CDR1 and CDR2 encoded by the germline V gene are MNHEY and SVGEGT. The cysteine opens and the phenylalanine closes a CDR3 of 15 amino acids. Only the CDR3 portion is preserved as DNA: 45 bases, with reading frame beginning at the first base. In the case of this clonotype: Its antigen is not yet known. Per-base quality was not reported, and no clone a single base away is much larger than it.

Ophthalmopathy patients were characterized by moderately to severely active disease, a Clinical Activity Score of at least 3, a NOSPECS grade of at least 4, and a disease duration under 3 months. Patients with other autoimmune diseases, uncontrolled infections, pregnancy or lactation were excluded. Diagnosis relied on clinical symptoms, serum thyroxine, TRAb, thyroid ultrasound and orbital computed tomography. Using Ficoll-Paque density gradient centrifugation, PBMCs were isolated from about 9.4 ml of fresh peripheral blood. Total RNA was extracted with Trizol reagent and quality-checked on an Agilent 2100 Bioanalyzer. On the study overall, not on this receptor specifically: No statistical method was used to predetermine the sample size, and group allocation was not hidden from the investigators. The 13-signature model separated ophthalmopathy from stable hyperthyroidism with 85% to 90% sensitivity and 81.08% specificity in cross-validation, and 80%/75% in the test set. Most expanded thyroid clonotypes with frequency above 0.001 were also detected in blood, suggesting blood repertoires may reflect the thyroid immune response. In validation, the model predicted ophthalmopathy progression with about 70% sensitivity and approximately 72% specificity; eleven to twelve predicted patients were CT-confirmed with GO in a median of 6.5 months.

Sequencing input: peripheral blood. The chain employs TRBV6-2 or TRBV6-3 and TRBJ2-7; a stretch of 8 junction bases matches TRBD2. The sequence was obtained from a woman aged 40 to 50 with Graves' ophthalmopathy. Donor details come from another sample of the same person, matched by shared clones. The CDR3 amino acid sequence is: CASSITSGGSYEQYF. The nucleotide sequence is TGTGCCAGCAGTATCACTAGCGGAGGCTCCTACGAGCAGTACTTC.